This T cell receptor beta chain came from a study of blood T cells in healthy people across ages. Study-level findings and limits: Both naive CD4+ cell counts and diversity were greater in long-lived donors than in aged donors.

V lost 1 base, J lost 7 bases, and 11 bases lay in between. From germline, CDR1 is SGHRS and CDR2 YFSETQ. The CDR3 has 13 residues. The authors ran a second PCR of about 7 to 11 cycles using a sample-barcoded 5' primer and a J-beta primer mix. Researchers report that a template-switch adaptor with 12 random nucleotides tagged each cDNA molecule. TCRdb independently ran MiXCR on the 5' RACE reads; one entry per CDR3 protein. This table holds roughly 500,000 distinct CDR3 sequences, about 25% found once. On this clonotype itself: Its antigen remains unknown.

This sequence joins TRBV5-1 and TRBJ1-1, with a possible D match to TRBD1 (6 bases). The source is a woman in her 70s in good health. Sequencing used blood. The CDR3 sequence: CASSLTGKIEAFF. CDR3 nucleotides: TGCGCCAGCAGCTTGACAGGGAAAATTGAAGCTTTCTTT.